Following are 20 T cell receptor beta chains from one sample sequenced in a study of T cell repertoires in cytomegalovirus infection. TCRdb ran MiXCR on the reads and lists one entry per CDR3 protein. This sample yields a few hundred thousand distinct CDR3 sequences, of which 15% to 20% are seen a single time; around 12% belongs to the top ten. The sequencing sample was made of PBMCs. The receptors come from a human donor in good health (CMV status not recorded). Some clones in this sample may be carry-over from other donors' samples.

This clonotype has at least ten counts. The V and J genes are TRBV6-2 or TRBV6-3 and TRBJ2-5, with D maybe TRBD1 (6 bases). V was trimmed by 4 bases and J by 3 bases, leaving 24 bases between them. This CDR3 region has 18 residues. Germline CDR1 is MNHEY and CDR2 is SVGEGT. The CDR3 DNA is TGTGCCAGCAGTTTTAGCGCCGGGACACCTAATCCCAAAGAGACCCAGTACTTC. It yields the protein CASSFSAGTPNPKETQYF.

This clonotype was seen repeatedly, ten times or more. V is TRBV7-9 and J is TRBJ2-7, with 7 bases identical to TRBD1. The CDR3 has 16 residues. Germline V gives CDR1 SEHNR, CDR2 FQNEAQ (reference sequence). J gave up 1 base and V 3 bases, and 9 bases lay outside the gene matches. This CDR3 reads CASSFGARDRSYEQYF. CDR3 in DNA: TGTGCCAGCAGCTTTGGGGCACGGGACAGATCCTACGAGCAGTACTTC.

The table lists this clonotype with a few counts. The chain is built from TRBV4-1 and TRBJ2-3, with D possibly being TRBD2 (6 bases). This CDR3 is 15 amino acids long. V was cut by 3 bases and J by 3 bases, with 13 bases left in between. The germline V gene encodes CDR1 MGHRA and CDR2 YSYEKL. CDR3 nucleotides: TGCGCCAGCAGCCACACCCTGGGGGGAACAGATACGCAGTATTTT. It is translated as CASSHTLGGTDTQYF.

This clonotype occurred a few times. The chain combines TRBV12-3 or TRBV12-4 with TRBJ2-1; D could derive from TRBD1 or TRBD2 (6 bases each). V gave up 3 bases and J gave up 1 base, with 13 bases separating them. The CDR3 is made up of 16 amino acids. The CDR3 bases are TGTGCCAGCAGTTTGGGGGCGGGGCCTTCCTACAATGAGCAGTTCTTC. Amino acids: CASSLGAGPSYNEQFF.

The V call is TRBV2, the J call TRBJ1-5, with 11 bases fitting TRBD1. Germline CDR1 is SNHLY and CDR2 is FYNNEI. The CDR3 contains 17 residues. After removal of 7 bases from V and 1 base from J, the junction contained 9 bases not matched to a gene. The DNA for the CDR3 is TGTGCCAGCACCCGGGACAGGGGGGGATTGAGCAATCAGCCCCAGCATTTT. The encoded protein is CASTRDRGGLSNQPQHF.

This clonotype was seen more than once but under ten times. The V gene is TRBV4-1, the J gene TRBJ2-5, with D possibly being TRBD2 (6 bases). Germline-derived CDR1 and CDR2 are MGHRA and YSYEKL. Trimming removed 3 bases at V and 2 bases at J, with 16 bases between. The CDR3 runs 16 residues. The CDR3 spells CASSHTTSRAQETQYF. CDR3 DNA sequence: TGCGCCAGCAGCCACACGACTAGTCGAGCACAAGAGACCCAGTACTTC.

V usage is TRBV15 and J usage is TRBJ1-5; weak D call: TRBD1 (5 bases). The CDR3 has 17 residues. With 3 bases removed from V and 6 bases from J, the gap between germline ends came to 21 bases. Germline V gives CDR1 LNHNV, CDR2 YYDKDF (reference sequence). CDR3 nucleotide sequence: TGTGCCACCAGCAGGGCAAAGGGGACGGGGGAGTTTCAGCCCCAGCATTTT. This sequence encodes CATSRAKGTGEFQPQHF.

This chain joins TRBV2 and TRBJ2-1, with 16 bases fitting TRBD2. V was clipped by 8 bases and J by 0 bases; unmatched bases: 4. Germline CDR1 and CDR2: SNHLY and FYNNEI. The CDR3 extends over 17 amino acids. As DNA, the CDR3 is TGTGCCAGCTGGGGACTAGCGGGGGGGGGCTCCTACAATGAGCAGTTCTTC. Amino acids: CASWGLAGGGSYNEQFF.

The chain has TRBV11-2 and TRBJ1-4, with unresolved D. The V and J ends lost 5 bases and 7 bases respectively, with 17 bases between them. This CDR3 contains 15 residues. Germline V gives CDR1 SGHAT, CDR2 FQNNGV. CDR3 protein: CASSQGRGIREKLFF. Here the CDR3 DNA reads TGTGCCAGCAGCCAAGGACGGGGTATTCGTGAAAAACTGTTTTTT.

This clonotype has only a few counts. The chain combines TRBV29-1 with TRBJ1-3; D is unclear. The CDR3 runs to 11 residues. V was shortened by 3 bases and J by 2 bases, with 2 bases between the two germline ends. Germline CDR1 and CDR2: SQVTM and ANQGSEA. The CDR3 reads CSVDAGNTIYF. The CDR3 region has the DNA TGCAGCGTTGACGCTGGAAACACCATATATTTT. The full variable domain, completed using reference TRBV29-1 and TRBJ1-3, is SAVISQKPSRDICQRGTSLTIQCQVDSQVTMMFWYRQQPGQSLTLIATANQGSEATYESGFVIDKFPISRPNLTFSTLTVSNMSPEDSSIYLCSVDAGNTIYFGEGSWLTVV.

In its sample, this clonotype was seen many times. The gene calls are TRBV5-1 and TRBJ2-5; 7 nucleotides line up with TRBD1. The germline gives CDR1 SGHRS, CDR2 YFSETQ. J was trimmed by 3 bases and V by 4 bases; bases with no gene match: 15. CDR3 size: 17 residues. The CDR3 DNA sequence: TGCGCCAGCAGCACCGGGACAGAGCCAACGCTTAAAGAGACCCAGTACTTC. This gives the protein CASSTGTEPTLKETQYF.

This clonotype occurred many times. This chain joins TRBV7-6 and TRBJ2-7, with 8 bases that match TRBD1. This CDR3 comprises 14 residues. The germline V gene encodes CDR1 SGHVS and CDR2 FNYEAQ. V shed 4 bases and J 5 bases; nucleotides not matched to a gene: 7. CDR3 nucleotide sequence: TGTGCCAGCAGCTCCATGGGACAGGCCCACGAGCAGTACTTC. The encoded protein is CASSSMGQAHEQYF.

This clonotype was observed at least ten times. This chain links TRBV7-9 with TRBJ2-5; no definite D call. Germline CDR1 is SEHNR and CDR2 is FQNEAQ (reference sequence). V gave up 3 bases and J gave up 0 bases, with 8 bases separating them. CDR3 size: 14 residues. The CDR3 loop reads CASSFFLNQETQYF. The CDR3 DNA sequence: TGTGCCAGCAGCTTTTTTTTGAACCAAGAGACCCAGTACTTC. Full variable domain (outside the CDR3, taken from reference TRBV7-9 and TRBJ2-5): DTGVSQNPRHKITKRGQNVTFRCDPISEHNRLYWYRQTLGQGPEFLTYFQNEAQLEKSRLLSDRFSAERPKGSFSTLEIQRTEQGDSAMYLCASSFFLNQETQYFGPGTRLLVL.

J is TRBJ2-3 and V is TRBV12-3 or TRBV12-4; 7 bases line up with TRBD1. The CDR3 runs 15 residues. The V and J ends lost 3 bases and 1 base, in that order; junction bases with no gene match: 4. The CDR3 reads CASSFFTGGTDTQYF. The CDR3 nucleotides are TGTGCCAGCAGTTTTTTCACAGGGGGCACAGATACGCAGTATTTT.

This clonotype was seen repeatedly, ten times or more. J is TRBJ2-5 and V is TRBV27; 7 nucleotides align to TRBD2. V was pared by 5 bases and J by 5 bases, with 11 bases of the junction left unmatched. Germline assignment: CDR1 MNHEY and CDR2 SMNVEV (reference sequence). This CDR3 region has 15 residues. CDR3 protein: CASSLRTRGVETQYF. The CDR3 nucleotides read TGTGCCAGCAGTCTCAGGACACGGGGGGTCGAGACCCAGTACTTC.

The CDR3 DNA sequence: TGTGCCAGCAGTAGAAGGACGGGGAACACTGAAGCTTTCTTT. This codes for CASSRRTGNTEAFF. The rearrangement links TRBV12-3 or TRBV12-4 to TRBJ1-1, with D unclear. V gave up 5 bases and J gave up 1 base, with 11 bases separating them. The CDR3 is 14 residues long.

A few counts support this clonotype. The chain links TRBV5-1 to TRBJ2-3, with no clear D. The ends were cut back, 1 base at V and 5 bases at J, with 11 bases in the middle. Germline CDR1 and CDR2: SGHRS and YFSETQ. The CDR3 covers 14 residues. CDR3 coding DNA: TGCGCCAGCAGCTTGTCCACAGATGGAGATACGCAGTATTTT. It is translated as CASSLSTDGDTQYF.

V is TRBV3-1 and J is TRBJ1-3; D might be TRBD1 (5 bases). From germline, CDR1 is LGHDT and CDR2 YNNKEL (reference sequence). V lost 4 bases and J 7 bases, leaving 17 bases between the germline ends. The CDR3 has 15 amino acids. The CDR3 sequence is CASSRAWGAGNTIYF. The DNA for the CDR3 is TGTGCCAGCAGCCGCGCGTGGGGCGCGGGGAACACCATATATTTT.

The CDR3 region is CASSLAVGGNSPLHF. For the CDR3, the DNA is TGTGCCAGCAGCTTGGCCGTCGGCGGGAATTCACCCCTCCACTTT. The genes are TRBV5-4 and TRBJ1-6; D is ambiguous. The CDR3 totals 15 residues. V was cut by 0 bases and J by 7 bases, with 11 bases left in between. Germline V gene sequence: CDR1 SGHNT, CDR2 YYREEE (reference sequence).

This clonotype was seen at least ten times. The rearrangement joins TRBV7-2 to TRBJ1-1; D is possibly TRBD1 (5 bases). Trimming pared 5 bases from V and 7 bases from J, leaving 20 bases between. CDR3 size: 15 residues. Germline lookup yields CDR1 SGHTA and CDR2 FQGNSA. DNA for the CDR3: TGTGCCAGCAGCGCAAGGGGCCTAAGAGACCTTGAAGCTTTCTTT. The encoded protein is CASSARGLRDLEAFF.